The present T cell receptor beta chain was sequenced within a study of shared clonotypes between healthy human individuals (dated by TCRdb to 2018 to 2020). About the full investigation: The cohort comprised a couple of women and three men aged 18 to 49 years. To estimate repertoire size and how much clonotype sharing occurs between individuals, the study deeply sequenced the blood TCR repertoires of 5 or 6 healthy adults. Each donor's leukapheresis produced roughly between about 0.9 and 9.5 billion PBMCs. Different laboratories and diverse techniques were used to prepare libraries and sequence TCR repertoires, to increase sequencing depth and limit assay-specific biases. Study-wide findings and limitations: The genetic and exposure-history diversity represented was limited by the small number of donors. Only blood was sampled, and tissue TCR repertoires likely differ from those in blood. Pairwise subsampling led to the expectation that sequencing depth would affect the degree of clonotype sharing among donors.

The germline V gene provides CDR1 WSHSY and CDR2 SAAADI. V loses 7 bases of germline sequence and J loses 9 bases, and the interval between the two ends is 15 bases. The CDR3 spans 13 residues, from the cysteine through the phenylalanine. The DNA shown is the 39-base CDR3, in frame from base 1. Concerning this clone itself: No cognate antigen has been identified for it. A far larger clone is only one base removed, so a read error is likely.

Using the deep immunoSEQ assay, multiplex PCR amplified TCR CDR3 regions from genomic DNA. For each cell subset, the extracted genomic DNA was distributed evenly across all wells of several immunoSEQ 96-well plates, and each plate served as one replicate. For unsorted PBMC, approximately 0.3 ug genomic DNA, equal to 25,000 to 35,000 T cell genomes, was loaded into each replicate PCR. Genomic DNA from unsorted PBMC was sequenced over ten immunoSEQ deep assay plates. Purified libraries were measured with a Qubit 3.0 fluorometer, size-checked on a Bioanalyzer 2100, and measured again with the KAPA Library Quantification kit. Every immunoSEQ 96-well plate was sequenced on a dedicated single-read 150-cycle Illumina NextSeq 550 flow cell. Per the authors' processing: Because the immunoSEQ output held only junctional sequences and lacked quality scores, the filtering could not match the filtering applied to full-length reads. Sequences were annotated with PyIR, a Python wrapper for IgBLAST v1.9, and V/J genes and CDR3 were assigned using IMGT germline references. Any read was removed if the V/J assignment was weak (E-value above 1e-6), the CDR3 was missing, or the read contained stop codons, out-of-frame junctions, or ambiguous translated residues. V3J clonotypes were defined as sequences sharing the same inferred V gene, J gene, and CDR3 amino acid sequence. Percentage overlap between repertoires was calculated by dividing the number of shared unique clonotypes by the size of the smaller repertoire. Repertoire richness was assessed with RTK rarefaction, the Chao1 estimator, and Recon v2.1 estimates of unobserved clonotypes. The clones in this table, taken by TCRdb from immuneACCESS, are in-frame only. Not every clone is retained; where verified, under half of the shortfall comes from an unresolved V gene, and the cause of the rest is unknown. The V and J calls and clone size were taken over from that table, and D and trimming were inferred from the DNA. Within this sample are around 500,000 clones, with over 75% of them counted one time only. The top ten clonotypes cover roughly 12% of the sample.

Healthy HIV-negative adults with no recently reported acute infections or vaccinations were included as donors. All donors were Caucasian adults living in Nashville, Tennessee, USA. For unsorted samples, tens of millions of PBMCs were counted, and genomic DNA was extracted using the QIAamp DNA Blood Mini kit. Blood was collected by leukapheresis, and PBMCs were isolated by Ficoll-Histopaque density gradient centrifugation and then cryopreserved in liquid nitrogen vapor phase. The sequencing input was PBMCs. This receptor was obtained from a woman between 40 and 55 years old in good health. Some clones in this sample may be carry-over from other donors' samples. The chain is assembled from TRBV10-2 and TRBJ2-2, with the D gene not clear enough to name. At the DNA level, the sequence is TGCGCCAGCACTATGGCTTCACGGTGGGAGCTGTTTTTT. This yields the protein CASTMASRWELFF.